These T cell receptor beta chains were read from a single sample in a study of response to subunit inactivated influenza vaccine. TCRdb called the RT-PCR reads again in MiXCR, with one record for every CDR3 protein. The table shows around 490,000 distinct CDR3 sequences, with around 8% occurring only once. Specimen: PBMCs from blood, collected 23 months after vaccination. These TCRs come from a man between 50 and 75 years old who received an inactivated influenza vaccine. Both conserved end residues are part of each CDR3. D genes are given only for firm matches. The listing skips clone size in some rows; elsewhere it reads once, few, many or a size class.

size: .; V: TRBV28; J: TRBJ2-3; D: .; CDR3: CASSLVRGATDTQYF; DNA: TGTGCCAGCAGTTTAGTCAGGGGAGCCACAGATACGCAGTATTTT
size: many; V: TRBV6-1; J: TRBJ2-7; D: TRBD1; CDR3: CASSEVDRVGEQYF; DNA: TGTGCCAGCAGTGAAGTCGACAGGGTCGGTGAGCAGTACTTC
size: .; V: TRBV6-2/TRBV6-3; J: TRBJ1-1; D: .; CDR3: CASNFLGLGTEAFF; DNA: TGTGCCAGTAACTTCTTAGGGTTGGGGACTGAAGCTTTCTTT
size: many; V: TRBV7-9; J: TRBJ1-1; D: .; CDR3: CASSFAGSEAFF; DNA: TGTGCCAGCAGCTTCGCAGGGTCTGAAGCTTTCTTT
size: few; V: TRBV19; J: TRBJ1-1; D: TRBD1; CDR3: CASSMGQGGSTEAFF; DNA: TGTGCCAGTAGTATGGGACAGGGAGGGAGCACTGAAGCTTTCTTT
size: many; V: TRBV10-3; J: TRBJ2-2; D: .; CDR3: CAISERVESNTGELFF; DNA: TGTGCCATCAGTGAGCGCGTTGAATCGAACACCGGGGAGCTGTTTTTT
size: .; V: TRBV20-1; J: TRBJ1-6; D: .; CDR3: CSARDISSGSAYNSPLHF; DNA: TGCAGTGCTAGAGATATTAGTTCGGGCTCAGCCTATAATTCACCCCTCCACTTT
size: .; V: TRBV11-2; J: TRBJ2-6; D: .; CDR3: CASSRPGYGANVLTF; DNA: TGTGCCAGCAGCCGTCCAGGGTATGGGGCCAACGTCCTGACTTTC
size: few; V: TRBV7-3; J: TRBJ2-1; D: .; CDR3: CASSLTNTGNEQFF; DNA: TGTGCCAGCAGTCTGACAAACACGGGTAATGAGCAGTTCTTC
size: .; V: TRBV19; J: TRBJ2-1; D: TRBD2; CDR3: CASNPSGAPYNEQFF; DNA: TGTGCCAGTAACCCTAGCGGGGCCCCGTACAATGAGCAGTTCTTC
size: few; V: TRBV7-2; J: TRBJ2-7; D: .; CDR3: CASRPSRLGEQYF; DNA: TGTGCCAGCAGACCCTCGCGATTGGGGGAGCAGTACTTC
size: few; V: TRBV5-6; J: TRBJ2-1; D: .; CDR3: CASSSPYTNNEQFF; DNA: TGTGCCAGCAGCTCACCCTACACGAACAATGAGCAGTTCTTC
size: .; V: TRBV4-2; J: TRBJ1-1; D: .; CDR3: CASSQDNRAETEAFF; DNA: TGTGCCAGCAGCCAAGATAACAGGGCGGAAACTGAAGCTTTCTTT
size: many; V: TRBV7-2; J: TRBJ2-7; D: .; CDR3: CASSSIYEQYF; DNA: TGTGCCAGCAGTTCGATCTACGAGCAGTACTTC
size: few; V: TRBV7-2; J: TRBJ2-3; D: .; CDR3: CASSSLGSTDTQYF; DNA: TGTGCCAGCAGCTCATTAGGTAGCACAGATACGCAGTATTTT
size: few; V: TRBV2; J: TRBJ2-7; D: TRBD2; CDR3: CASSELGGSFYEQYF; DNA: TGTGCCAGCAGTGAACTTGGCGGGAGCTTCTACGAGCAGTACTTC
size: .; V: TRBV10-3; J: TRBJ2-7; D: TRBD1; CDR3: CAISEPGQAGYEQYF; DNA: TGTGCCATCAGTGAACCGGGACAGGCCGGCTACGAGCAGTACTTC
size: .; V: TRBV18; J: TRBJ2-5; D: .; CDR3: CASSPAGPAGETQYF; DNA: TGTGCCAGCTCACCAGCTGGACCGGCTGGGGAGACCCAGTACTTC
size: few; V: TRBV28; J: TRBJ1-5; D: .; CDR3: CASNRYRAPNQPQHF; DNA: TGTGCCAGCAACCGTTACAGAGCTCCCAATCAGCCCCAGCATTTT
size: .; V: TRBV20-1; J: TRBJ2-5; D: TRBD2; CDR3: CSASSGGVETQYF; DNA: TGCAGTGCCAGTAGCGGGGGGGTGGAGACCCAGTACTTC
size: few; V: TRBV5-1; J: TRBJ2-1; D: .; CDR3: CASSLQGNSYNEQFF; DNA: TGCGCCAGCAGCTTACAGGGAAACTCCTACAATGAGCAGTTCTTC
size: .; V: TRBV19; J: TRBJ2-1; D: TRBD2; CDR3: CASSLTSATYNEQFF; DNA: TGTGCCAGTAGTCTCACTAGCGCGACCTACAATGAGCAGTTCTTC
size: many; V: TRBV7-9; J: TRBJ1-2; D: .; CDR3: CASSLTENYGYTF; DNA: TGTGCCAGCAGCTTGACGGAAAACTATGGCTACACCTTC
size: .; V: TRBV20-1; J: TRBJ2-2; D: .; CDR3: CSASSGGLGTGELFF; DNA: TGCAGTGCTAGTTCTGGGGGGCTGGGCACCGGGGAGCTGTTTTTT
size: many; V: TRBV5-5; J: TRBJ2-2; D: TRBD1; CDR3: CASSLGDRGTGELFF; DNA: TGTGCCAGCAGCTTAGGGGACAGGGGTACCGGGGAGCTGTTTTTT
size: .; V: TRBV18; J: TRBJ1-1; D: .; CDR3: CASSVDIETEAFF; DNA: TGTGCCAGCTCGGTGGACATAGAGACTGAAGCTTTCTTT
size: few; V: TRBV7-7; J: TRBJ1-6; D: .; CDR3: CASSARMNSPLHF; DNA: TGTGCTAGCAGCGCTCGCATGAATTCACCCCTCCACTTT
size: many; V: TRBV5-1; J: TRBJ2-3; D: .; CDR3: CASSFTGKNTDTQYF; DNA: TGCGCCAGCAGCTTTACTGGAAAGAACACAGATACGCAGTATTTT
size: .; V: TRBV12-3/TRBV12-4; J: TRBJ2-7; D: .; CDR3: CASTNNPWYEQYF; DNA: TGTGCCAGTACGAACAATCCTTGGTACGAGCAGTACTTC
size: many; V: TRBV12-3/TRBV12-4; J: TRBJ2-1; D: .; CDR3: CASSLTRQERNEQFF; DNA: TGTGCCAGCAGTTTGACGCGACAGGAGAGAAATGAGCAGTTCTTC
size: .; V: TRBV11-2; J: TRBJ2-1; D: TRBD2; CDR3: CASSLDGAGAYNEQFF; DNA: TGTGCCAGCAGCTTAGATGGAGCGGGGGCGTACAATGAGCAGTTCTTC
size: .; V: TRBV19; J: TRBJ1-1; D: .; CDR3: CASNQGTANTEAFF; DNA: TGTGCCAGTAACCAAGGAACCGCGAATACTGAAGCTTTCTTT
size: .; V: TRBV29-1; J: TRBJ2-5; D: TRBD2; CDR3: CSVEDEGAGVGRETQYF; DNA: TGCAGCGTTGAAGATGAAGGCGCGGGAGTGGGGCGAGAGACCCAGTACTTC
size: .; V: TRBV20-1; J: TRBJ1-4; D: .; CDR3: CTAGTPPEKLFF; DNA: TGCACCGCCGGGACACCCCCTGAAAAACTGTTTTTT
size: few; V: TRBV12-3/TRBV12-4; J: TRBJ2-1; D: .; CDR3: CASSLGGVGFF; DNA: TGTGCCAGCAGTTTAGGGGGGGTGGGGTTCTTC
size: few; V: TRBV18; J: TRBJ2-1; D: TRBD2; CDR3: CASRRLAGDEQFF; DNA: TGTGCCAGCCGTCGACTAGCGGGAGATGAGCAGTTCTTC
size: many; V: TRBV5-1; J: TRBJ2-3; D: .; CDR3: CASSFERPPADTQYF; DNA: TGCGCCAGCAGTTTTGAGCGGCCCCCCGCAGATACGCAGTATTTT
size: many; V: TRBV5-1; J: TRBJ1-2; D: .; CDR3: CASSSTGSYYGYTF; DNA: TGCGCCAGCAGCTCTACAGGGTCCTACTATGGCTACACCTTC
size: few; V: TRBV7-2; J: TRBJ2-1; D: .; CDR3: CASSLPRERSYNEQFF; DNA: TGTGCCAGCAGCTTACCCCGGGAGAGGTCCTACAATGAGCAGTTCTTC
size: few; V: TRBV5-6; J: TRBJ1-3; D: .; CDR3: CASSHPVISGNTIYF; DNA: TGTGCCAGCAGCCACCCGGTTATCTCTGGAAACACCATATATTTT
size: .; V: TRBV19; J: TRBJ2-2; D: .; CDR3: CASSRASFVGELFF; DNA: TGTGCCAGTTCCCGAGCTAGTTTCGTCGGGGAGCTGTTTTTT
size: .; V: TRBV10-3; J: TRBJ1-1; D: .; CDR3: CASGEGRTEAFF; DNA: TGTGCCTCCGGGGAGGGTCGCACTGAAGCTTTCTTT
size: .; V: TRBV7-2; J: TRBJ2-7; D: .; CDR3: CASSSGVPPYEQYF; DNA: TGTGCCAGCAGCTCCGGGGTCCCCCCCTACGAGCAGTACTTC